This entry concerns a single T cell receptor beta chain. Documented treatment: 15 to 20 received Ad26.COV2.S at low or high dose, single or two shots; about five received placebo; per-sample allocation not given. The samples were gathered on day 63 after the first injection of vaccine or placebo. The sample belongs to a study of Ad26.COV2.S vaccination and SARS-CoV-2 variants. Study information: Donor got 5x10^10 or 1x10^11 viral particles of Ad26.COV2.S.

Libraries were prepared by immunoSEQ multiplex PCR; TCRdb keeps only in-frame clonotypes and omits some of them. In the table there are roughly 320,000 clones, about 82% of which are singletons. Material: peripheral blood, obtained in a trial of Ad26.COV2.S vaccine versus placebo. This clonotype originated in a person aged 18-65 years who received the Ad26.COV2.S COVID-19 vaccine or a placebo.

The CDR3 here is CASSFPGDRRGIYEQYF. DNA of the CDR3: TGTGCCAGCAGTTTCCCGGGGGACAGGCGGGGAATATACGAGCAGTACTTC. The J gene is TRBJ2-7, the V gene TRBV28, with 8 bases fitting TRBD1. Germline V gives CDR1 MDHEN, CDR2 SYDVKM. V dropped 3 bases and J dropped 4; count of bases not matched to a gene: 14. The CDR3 covers 17 residues. Looking up the rest from reference TRBV28 and TRBJ2-7 gives the full variable domain: DVKVTQSSRYLVKRTGEKVFLECVQDMDHENMFWYRQDPGLGLRLIYFSYDVKMKEKGDIPEGYSVSREKKERFSLILESASTNQTSMYLCASSFPGDRRGIYEQYFGPGTRLTVT.